These T cell receptor beta chains were read from a single sample in a study of T cell repertoires in cytomegalovirus infection. TCRdb ran MiXCR on the reads and lists one entry per CDR3 protein. Counted here are about 530,000 distinct CDR3 sequences, 26% occurring once; the ten biggest clones make up over 10%. Sequenced sample: PBMCs. All receptors come from a human donor in good health (CMV status not recorded). Some clones in this sample may be carry-over from other donors' samples. The conserved cysteine and the conserved F or W are not part of the CDR3 here. Each record gives: CDR3 protein, V gene, J gene.

CDR3: ASSATGGYSNQPQH; V: TRBV19; J: TRBJ1-5
CDR3: ASSLGGQGAEAF; V: TRBV7-9; J: TRBJ1-1
CDR3: ASSYSSAGGETQY; V: TRBV6-5; J: TRBJ2-5
CDR3: ASSFQAAGAGDEQF; V: TRBV12-3/TRBV12-4; J: TRBJ2-1
CDR3: ASTWDWGINYGYT; V: TRBV28; J: TRBJ1-2
CDR3: ASSLSRHRNEKLF; V: TRBV5-5; J: TRBJ1-4
CDR3: ASRPGLATDTQY; V: TRBV19; J: TRBJ2-3
CDR3: ATSDWDNQPQH; V: TRBV24-1; J: TRBJ1-5
CDR3: ASSILDRYGYT; V: TRBV19; J: TRBJ1-2
CDR3: ASSNPLQSLAKNIQY; V: TRBV28; J: TRBJ2-4
CDR3: ASSQNPDRGLYEQY; V: TRBV11-2; J: TRBJ2-7
CDR3: ASSINPSGRTGELF; V: TRBV7-3; J: TRBJ2-2
CDR3: ASGDFGTYNEQF; V: TRBV12-5; J: TRBJ2-1
CDR3: ASSFGTYWDNQPQH; V: TRBV12-3/TRBV12-4; J: TRBJ1-5
CDR3: ASTPGLDHYEQY; V: TRBV6-2/TRBV6-3; J: TRBJ2-7
CDR3: SASMWGGPNTEAF; V: TRBV20-1; J: TRBJ1-1
CDR3: ASHPGRTEGNTIY; V: TRBV4-1; J: TRBJ1-3
CDR3: SARDPGGTYEQY; V: TRBV20-1; J: TRBJ2-7
CDR3: ASSEDGGGTDTQY; V: TRBV2; J: TRBJ2-3
CDR3: ASSSAGRRRYTDTQY; V: TRBV6-5; J: TRBJ2-3
CDR3: ASSVGGLAYNEQF; V: TRBV9; J: TRBJ2-1
CDR3: ASSSMAYEQY; V: TRBV7-8; J: TRBJ2-7
CDR3: ASSPRTGPFSNYGYT; V: TRBV4-3; J: TRBJ1-2
CDR3: ASSWNEYTEAF; V: TRBV12-3/TRBV12-4; J: TRBJ1-1
CDR3: ASSSYRDYYSYT; V: TRBV27; J: TRBJ1-2
CDR3: ASSLKAAGQETQY; V: TRBV7-2; J: TRBJ2-5
CDR3: ASSIDRGSVEQF; V: TRBV19; J: TRBJ2-1
CDR3: SARDYRVNTEAF; V: TRBV20-1; J: TRBJ1-1
CDR3: ASSTSSGLGLTGELF; V: TRBV19; J: TRBJ2-2
CDR3: ASSLALREYGELF; V: TRBV7-2; J: TRBJ2-2
CDR3: ASSFRANMGYT; V: TRBV5-4; J: TRBJ1-2
CDR3: ASSYSGSETKNIQY; V: TRBV6-1; J: TRBJ2-4
CDR3: ASSPEGYSYEQY; V: TRBV18; J: TRBJ2-7
CDR3: ASSRTGTNQPQH; V: TRBV7-9; J: TRBJ1-5
CDR3: ASTEGGTNEKLF; V: TRBV28; J: TRBJ1-4
CDR3: SATLAGEVSYNEQF; V: TRBV29-1; J: TRBJ2-1
CDR3: ASSSSGLLISEDTQY; V: TRBV7-2; J: TRBJ2-3
CDR3: SAGGSGGETQY; V: TRBV20-1; J: TRBJ2-5
CDR3: ASSIQGITQY; V: TRBV13; J: TRBJ2-3
CDR3: ASSIIPKSGIPVDTQY; V: TRBV19; J: TRBJ2-3
CDR3: SARLPASTDTQY; V: TRBV20-1; J: TRBJ2-3
CDR3: ASSLMGDGGEKLF; V: TRBV7-2; J: TRBJ1-4
CDR3: ASSGGGSVYEQF; V: TRBV19; J: TRBJ2-1
CDR3: ASSSRGNGANVLT; V: TRBV7-2; J: TRBJ2-6
CDR3: ASSIGDSNQPQH; V: TRBV19; J: TRBJ1-5
CDR3: ASKPGLGTEQY; V: TRBV6-2/TRBV6-3; J: TRBJ2-7
CDR3: ASSWGGGDNEQF; V: TRBV7-2; J: TRBJ2-1
CDR3: ASRTGTGVNQPQH; V: TRBV12-3/TRBV12-4; J: TRBJ1-5
CDR3: ASTRQGINYGYT; V: TRBV19; J: TRBJ1-2
CDR3: ATSRVVTDNEKLF; V: TRBV15; J: TRBJ1-4
CDR3: ASSPNPLRQGARDEKLF; V: TRBV7-9; J: TRBJ1-4